This T cell receptor (beta chain) stems from a study of post-analysis software for immune sequencing data. Study-wide context: Relapsing-remitting, secondary progressive and progressive-relapsing courses of multiple sclerosis were included.

Presence of unique molecular identifiers characterized the TCR beta cDNA libraries. Between roughly 1 and 11 million T cells gave rise to approximately 520,000 cDNA molecules. From the PCR reads, TCRdb called clonotypes with MiXCR, one entry per CDR3 protein. This table holds roughly 570,000 distinct CDR3 sequences, about a third found once. Regarding the study as a whole: Included in a set of five TRBV segments more frequent in patients than controls were TRBV5-6, TRBV5-1 and TRBV20-1. Same-batch preparations were strongly co-clustered by F measure. The study found significantly lower normalized Chao1 diversity in multiple sclerosis patients than in controls.

Germline V gives CDR1 SGHRS, CDR2 YFSETQ. The CDR3 totals 15 residues. The junction had 7 bases not matched to a gene; V was cut back by 3 bases and J by 5 bases. As concerns this clonotype: Its antigen is not identified.

The sequence came from a girl under 18 with multiple sclerosis. The chain couples TRBV5-1 to TRBJ1-5; 8 bases agree with TRBD1. Material: blood. This CDR3 reads CASSWGTGRDQPQHF. Here the CDR3 DNA reads TGCGCCAGCAGCTGGGGGACAGGAAGGGATCAGCCCCAGCATTTT.